A single sample is the source of the 13 T cell receptor beta chains below, sequenced in a study of T-cell reconstitution after alpha-beta-depleted transplantation in children. Unique molecular identifiers tagged the TCRbeta library. TCRdb ran MiXCR on the PCR reads and lists one entry per CDR3 protein. This table holds around 960,000 distinct CDR3 sequences, roughly 29% found once. This material consisted of PBMCs, mostly from graft donor cells, taken 360 days after TCRalphabeta/CD19-depleted stem cell transplant. Every receptor here comes from a boy younger than two who had a stem cell transplant for SCID, so the T cells may come from the graft donor.

The J gene is TRBJ1-6, the V gene TRBV12-3 or TRBV12-4; 9 bases line up with TRBD1. The CDR3 covers 15 residues. J was trimmed by 7 bases and V by 2 bases; bases with no gene match: 3. CDR3 DNA sequence: TGTGCCAGCAGTTTAAGTGGGACAGGGAATTCACCCCTCCACTTT. This codes for CASSLSGTGNSPLHF.

In its sample, this clonotype was seen a few times. The CDR3 spells CASSNLQGVGETQYF. The CDR3 DNA sequence: TGTGCCAGCAGCAACCTCCAGGGAGTGGGAGAGACCCAGTACTTC. The chain uses TRBV2 and TRBJ2-5; tentatively, D is TRBD1 or TRBD2 (5 bases each). Germline V gives CDR1 SNHLY, CDR2 FYNNEI. CDR3 length: 15 amino acids. V was clipped by 6 bases and J by 4 bases, with 18 bases between them.

The rearrangement uses TRBV11-2 and TRBJ1-5; D not resolved. The CDR3 extends over 15 amino acids. Deletions cut 0 bases from V and 7 bases from J, with 13 bases between. Germline loops: CDR1 SGHAT, CDR2 FQNNGV. The CDR3 DNA reads as TGTGCCAGCAGCTTAGAAGGCCGGGTCGGCCAGCCCCAGCATTTT. Translating gives CASSLEGRVGQPQHF.

V and J are TRBV4-2 and TRBJ2-1, with TRBD2 matching over 7 bases. This CDR3 comprises 15 residues. Trimming at V came to 3 bases and at J to 11 bases, leaving 13 bases not matched to a gene. Germline CDR1 reads LGHNA; CDR2 reads YNFKEQ. In DNA form, the CDR3 reads TGTGCCAGCAGCCAGGGGGACTACGACGTTACGAAGCAGTTCTTC. Translating gives CASSQGDYDVTKQFF.

The table lists this clonotype with a few counts. The rearrangement uses TRBV11-3 and TRBJ2-5; D possibly corresponds to TRBD1 (5 bases). The germline CDR1 and CDR2 sequences are SGHNT and YENEEA. V lost 6 bases and J 8 bases, leaving 16 bases between the germline ends. The CDR3 is made up of 13 amino acids. The CDR3: CASSLNEGETQYF. The CDR3 region has the DNA TGTGCCAGCAGTTTGAACGAAGGGGAAACCCAGTACTTC.

The chain uses TRBV10-3 and TRBJ2-7, with D uncertain. The germline V gene has CDR1 ENHRY and CDR2 SYGVKD. V was cut by 0 bases and J by 1 base, with 7 bases left in between. The CDR3 totals 14 residues. CDR3 loop: CAISESRQSYEQYF. The CDR3 DNA reads as TGTGCCATCAGTGAGTCGAGGCAGTCCTACGAGCAGTACTTC.

CDR3: CSATGDWRTSYHQETQYF. The CDR3 coding sequence is TGCAGTGCCACGGGGGATTGGCGGACCTCTTACCACCAAGAGACCCAGTACTTC. This chain uses TRBV20-1 with TRBJ2-5; tentatively, D is TRBD2 (6 bases). Trimming removed 6 bases at V and 0 bases at J, with 26 bases between. Germline CDR1 reads DFQATT; CDR2 reads SNEGSKA (reference sequence). The CDR3 is 18 residues long.

J is TRBJ2-1 and V is TRBV11-2; D is ambiguous. The CDR3 runs 16 residues. CDR1 and CDR2 from the germline V gene are SGHAT and FQNNGV. Trimming cost V 5 bases and J 5 bases, with 19 bases left between them. CDR3: CASSPRLRTTNNEQFF. For the CDR3, the DNA is TGTGCCAGCAGCCCTAGGCTCCGGACCACCAACAATGAGCAGTTCTTC. The complete variable domain, with remaining parts taken from reference TRBV11-2 and TRBJ2-1, reads EAGVAQSPRYKIIEKRQSVAFWCNPISGHATLYWYQQILGQGPKLLIQFQNNGVVDDSQLPKDRFSAERLKGVDSTLKIQPAKLEDSAVYLCASSPRLRTTNNEQFFGPGTRLTVL.

The rearrangement uses TRBV27 and TRBJ2-7; 7 bases map to TRBD2. V trimming: 8 bases; J trimming: 2 bases; junction bases outside the gene matches: 15. The V gene's germline CDR1 is MNHEY and CDR2 SMNVEV (reference sequence). This CDR3 spans 16 amino acids. In DNA form, the CDR3 reads TGTGCCAGCTATCGGTTGGGGGGGACCTCCCCCTACGAGCAGTACTTC. This gives the protein CASYRLGGTSPYEQYF.

This clonotype came up a few times. This sequence joins TRBV29-1 and TRBJ2-3; the D is unclear. The CDR3 runs 13 residues. CDR1 and CDR2 from the germline V gene are SQVTM and ANQGSEA. V was cut by 4 bases and J by 2 bases, with 10 bases left in between. The CDR3 loop reads CSVGAAVTDTQYF. CDR3 DNA: TGCAGCGTTGGGGCAGCCGTCACAGATACGCAGTATTTT.

The rearrangement links TRBV20-1 to TRBJ2-5, with 12 bases aligning to TRBD2. CDR3 length: 17 amino acids. Germline V CDR1 and CDR2: DFQATT, SNEGSKA (reference sequence). Trimming took 0 bases from V and 4 from J; bases not matched to a gene: 9. Here the CDR3 DNA reads TGCAGTGCTAGAGATATCGCTAGCGGGGGGGCCACAGAGACCCAGTACTTC. Protein: CSARDIASGGATETQYF.

The chain recombines TRBV9 with TRBJ2-7; TRBD2 might be the D (7 bases). Germline CDR1 SGDLS, CDR2 YYNGEE. Trimming pared 0 bases from V and 0 bases from J, leaving 13 bases between. CDR3 length: 16 amino acids. The CDR3 nucleotides read TGTGCCAGCAGCGTAGAGGAGGGGGGGCCCTCCTACGAGCAGTACTTC. Its protein is CASSVEEGGPSYEQYF.

The J gene is TRBJ2-3, the V gene TRBV18; tentatively, D is TRBD1 or TRBD2 (5 bases each). There are 16 residues in the CDR3. Deletions cut 3 bases from V and 8 bases from J, with 21 bases between. Germline assignment: CDR1 KGHSH and CDR2 LQKENI. CDR3 in amino acids: CASSPLGTQALGTQYF. CDR3 coding DNA: TGTGCCAGCTCACCGTTAGGGACCCAGGCCTTGGGTACGCAGTATTTT.